The TCR beta chain under discussion was sequenced for a study of blood T cells in healthy people across ages. Study conclusions and caveats: Since the PBMCs were unsorted, naive and antigen-experienced cells could not be conclusively compared. The study found more naive CD4+ cells and higher diversity in long-lived than aged donors. Naive T cell percentage and TCR beta diversity correlated strongly.

A second PCR of roughly 7 to 11 cycles used a sample-barcoded 5' primer and a J-beta primer mix. TCRdb re-called the 5' RACE reads through MiXCR, storing one row per CDR3 protein. The data show 1.5 million to 2 million distinct CDR3 sequences, roughly 30% seen once. As to this clonotype: Its antigen is as yet unknown. A much larger clone sits a single nucleotide away, making a read error possible.

Material: blood. This TCR derives from a woman in her twenties or thirties in good health.

This CDR3 is CASREAQHYGYTF. The CDR3 DNA follows: TGTGCCAGCAGAGAAGCTCAGCACTATGGCTACACCTTC. The chain joins TRBV25-1 to TRBJ1-2; D remains ambiguous. The CDR3 is made up of 13 amino acids. The germline gives CDR1 MGHDK, CDR2 SYGVNS. Trimming shortened V by 6 bases and J by 3 bases, and 11 bases separated the two germline ends.